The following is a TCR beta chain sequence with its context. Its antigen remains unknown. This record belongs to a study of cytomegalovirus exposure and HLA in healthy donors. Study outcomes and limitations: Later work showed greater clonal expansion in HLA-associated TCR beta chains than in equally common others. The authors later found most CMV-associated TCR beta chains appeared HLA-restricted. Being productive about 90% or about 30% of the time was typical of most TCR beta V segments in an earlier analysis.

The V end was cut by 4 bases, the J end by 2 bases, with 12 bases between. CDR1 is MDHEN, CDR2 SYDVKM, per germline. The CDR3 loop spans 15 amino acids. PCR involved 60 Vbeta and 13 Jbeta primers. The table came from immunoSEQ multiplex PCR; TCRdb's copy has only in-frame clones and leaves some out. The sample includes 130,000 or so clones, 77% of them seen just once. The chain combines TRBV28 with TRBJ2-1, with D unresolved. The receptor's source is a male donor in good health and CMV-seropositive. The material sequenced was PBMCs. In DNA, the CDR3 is TGTGCCAGCAGTTACTCCGAGGTTACCTACAATGAGCAGTTCTTC. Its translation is CASSYSEVTYNEQFF.